The clone carrying this T cell receptor beta chain came up a few times. As yet, its antigen is unknown. Gene names and germline refer to mouse. The read is 4 residues too short to cover the CDR3 end, so that end is filled in from the germline J gene. Germline V gene sequence: CDR1 NNHDY, CDR2 SYVADS. This CDR3 has 15 amino acids. The V end lost 0 bases, the J end lost 3 bases, and 11 bases lay between the germline ends. This sample stems from a study of CD8+ T cells in alopecia areata. The wider study: Grafts of skin from C3H/HeJ donors aged roughly 6-13 months with spontaneous alopecia went to female C3H/HeJ mice aged roughly 7-11 weeks.

Extracted from the samples, RNA was reverse transcribed into cDNA to serve as the sequencing template. TCRdb's copy holds only in-frame clones and misses some; the assay was immunoSEQ multiplex PCR. The profile covers about 110,000 clones, none occurring a single time. General study points: Across lesional scalp, and particularly alopecia totalis/universalis, clonality surpassed that of normal scalp.

The chain joins TRBV13-3 to TRBJ2-4; TRBD2 might be the D (7 bases). The receptor was derived from a C3H/HeJ mouse with alopecia areata. Mouse MHC haplotype: H2-k. Sequenced: lesional skin. CDR3: CASSDEGGTQNTLYF. The CDR3 DNA, read in part, is TGTGCCAGCAGTGATGAGGGGGGGACGCAAAAC.